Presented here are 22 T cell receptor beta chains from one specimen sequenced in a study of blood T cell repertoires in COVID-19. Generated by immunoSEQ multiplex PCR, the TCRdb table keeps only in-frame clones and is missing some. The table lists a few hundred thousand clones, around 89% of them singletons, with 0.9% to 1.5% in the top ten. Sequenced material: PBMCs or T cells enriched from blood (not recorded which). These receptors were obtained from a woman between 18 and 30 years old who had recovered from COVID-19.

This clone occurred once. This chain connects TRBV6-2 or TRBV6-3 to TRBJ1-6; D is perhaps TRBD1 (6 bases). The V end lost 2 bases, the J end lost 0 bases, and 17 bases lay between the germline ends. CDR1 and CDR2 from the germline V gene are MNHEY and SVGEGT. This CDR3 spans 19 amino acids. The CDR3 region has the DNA TGTGCCAGCAGTTACGACCCCGGACAGCCCTACTCCTATAATTCACCCCTCCACTTT. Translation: CASSYDPGQPYSYNSPLHF.

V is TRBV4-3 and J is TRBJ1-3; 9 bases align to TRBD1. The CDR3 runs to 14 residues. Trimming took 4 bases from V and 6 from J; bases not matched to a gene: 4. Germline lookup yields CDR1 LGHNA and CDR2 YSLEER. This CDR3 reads CASSLGTGLNTIYF. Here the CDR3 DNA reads TGCGCCAGCAGCCTCGGGACAGGGTTAAACACCATATATTTT.

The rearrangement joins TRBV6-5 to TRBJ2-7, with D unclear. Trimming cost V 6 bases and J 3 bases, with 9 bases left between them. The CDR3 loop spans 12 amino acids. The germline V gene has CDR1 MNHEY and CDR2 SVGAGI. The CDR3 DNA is TGTGCCAGCAGCACGGTCGGCTACGAGCAGTACTTC. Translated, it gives CASSTVGYEQYF.

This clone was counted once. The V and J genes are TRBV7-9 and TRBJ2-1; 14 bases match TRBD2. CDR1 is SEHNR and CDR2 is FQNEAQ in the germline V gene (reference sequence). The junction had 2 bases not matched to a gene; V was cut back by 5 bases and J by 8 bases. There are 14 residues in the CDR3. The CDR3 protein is CASSRGLAGDEQFF. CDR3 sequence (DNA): TGTGCCAGCAGCCGGGGACTAGCGGGGGATGAGCAGTTCTTC.

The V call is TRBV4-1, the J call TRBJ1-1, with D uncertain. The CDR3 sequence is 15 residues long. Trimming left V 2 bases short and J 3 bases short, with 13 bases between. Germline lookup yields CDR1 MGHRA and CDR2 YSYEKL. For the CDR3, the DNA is TGCGCCAGCAGCCAACCACACTACGAGGACACTGAAGCTTTCTTT. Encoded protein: CASSQPHYEDTEAFF.

The CDR3 DNA follows: TGTGCCAGCTCACCACCGAAGGGGAGGTCCTACGAGCAGTACTTC. This encodes CASSPPKGRSYEQYF. The chain employs TRBV18 and TRBJ2-7; D is perhaps TRBD2 (6 bases). Trimming stripped 0 bases from V and 1 base from J, with 10 bases between. Germline lookup yields CDR1 KGHSH and CDR2 LQKENI. The CDR3 is 15 residues long.

CDR3: CASSLMGAAETQYF. CDR3 nucleotides: TGTGCCAGCAGCTTGATGGGGGCGGCGGAGACCCAGTACTTC. The rearrangement links TRBV5-6 to TRBJ2-5, with D possibly TRBD1 on 6 matching bases. V lost 1 base to trimming and J lost 5 bases, with 12 bases between them. The germline gives CDR1 SGHDT, CDR2 YYEEEE. The CDR3 is made up of 14 amino acids.

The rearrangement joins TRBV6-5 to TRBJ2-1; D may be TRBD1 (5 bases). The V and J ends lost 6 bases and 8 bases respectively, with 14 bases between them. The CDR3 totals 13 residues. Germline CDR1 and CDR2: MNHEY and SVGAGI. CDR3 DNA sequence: TGTGCCAGCAGCCTCGTCAGGGATCATGAGCAGTTCTTC. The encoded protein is CASSLVRDHEQFF.

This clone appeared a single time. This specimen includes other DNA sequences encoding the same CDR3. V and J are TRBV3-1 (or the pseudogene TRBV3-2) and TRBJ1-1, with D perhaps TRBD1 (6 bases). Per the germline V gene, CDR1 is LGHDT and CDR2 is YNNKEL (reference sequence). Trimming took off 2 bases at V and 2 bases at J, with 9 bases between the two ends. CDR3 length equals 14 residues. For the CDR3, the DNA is TGTGCCAGCAGCCAAATACAGGGAAACACTGAAGCTTTCTTT. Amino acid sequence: CASSQIQGNTEAFF.

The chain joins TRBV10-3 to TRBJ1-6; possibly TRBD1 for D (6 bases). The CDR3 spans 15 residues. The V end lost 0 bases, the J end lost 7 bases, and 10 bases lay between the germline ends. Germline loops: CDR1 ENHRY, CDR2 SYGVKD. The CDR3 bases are TGTGCCATCAGTGAGTCACGGACAGTGAATTCACCCCTCCACTTT. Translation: CAISESRTVNSPLHF.

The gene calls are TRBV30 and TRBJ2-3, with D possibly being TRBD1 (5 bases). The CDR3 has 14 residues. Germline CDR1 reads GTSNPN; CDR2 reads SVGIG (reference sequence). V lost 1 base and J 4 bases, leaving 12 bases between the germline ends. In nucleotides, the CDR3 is TGTGCCTGGAGTGATCAGGGATTATCAGATACGCAGTATTTT. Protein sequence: CAWSDQGLSDTQYF.

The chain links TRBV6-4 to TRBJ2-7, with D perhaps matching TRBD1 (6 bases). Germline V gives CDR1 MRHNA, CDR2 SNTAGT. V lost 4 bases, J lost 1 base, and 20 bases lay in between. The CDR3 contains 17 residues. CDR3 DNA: TGTGCCAGCAGTGGGACCGACCTTGGGGACAAGTCCTACGAGCAGTACTTC. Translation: CASSGTDLGDKSYEQYF.

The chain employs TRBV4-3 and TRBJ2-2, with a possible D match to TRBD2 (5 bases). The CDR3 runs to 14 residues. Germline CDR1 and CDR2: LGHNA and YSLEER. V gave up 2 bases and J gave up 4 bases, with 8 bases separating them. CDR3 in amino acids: CASSQSRGTGELFF. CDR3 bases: TGCGCCAGCAGCCAAAGTCGGGGCACCGGGGAGCTGTTTTTT.

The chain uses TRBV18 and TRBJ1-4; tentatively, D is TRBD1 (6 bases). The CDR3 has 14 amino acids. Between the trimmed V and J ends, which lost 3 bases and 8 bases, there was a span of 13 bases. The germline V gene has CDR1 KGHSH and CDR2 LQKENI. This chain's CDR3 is CASSPKGGLEKLFF. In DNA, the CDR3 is TGTGCCAGCTCACCTAAGGGGGGGCTGGAAAAACTGTTTTTT.

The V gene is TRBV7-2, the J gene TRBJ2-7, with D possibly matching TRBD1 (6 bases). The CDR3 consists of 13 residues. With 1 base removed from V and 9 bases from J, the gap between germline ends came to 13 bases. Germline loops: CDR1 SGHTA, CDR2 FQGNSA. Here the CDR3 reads CASSLGDRFGQYF. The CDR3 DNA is TGTGCCAGCAGCTTAGGAGACAGGTTTGGGCAGTACTTC.

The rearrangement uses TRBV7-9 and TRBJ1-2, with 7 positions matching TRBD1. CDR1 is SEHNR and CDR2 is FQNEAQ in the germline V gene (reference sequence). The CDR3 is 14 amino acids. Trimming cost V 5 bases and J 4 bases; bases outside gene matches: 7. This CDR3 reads CASSTSGQIYGYTF. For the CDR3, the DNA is TGTGCCAGCAGCACATCGGGACAGATCTATGGCTACACCTTC.

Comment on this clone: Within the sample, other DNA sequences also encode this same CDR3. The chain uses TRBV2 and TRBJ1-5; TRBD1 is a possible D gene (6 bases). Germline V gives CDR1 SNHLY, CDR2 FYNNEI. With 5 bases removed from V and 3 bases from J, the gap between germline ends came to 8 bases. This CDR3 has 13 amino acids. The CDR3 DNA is TGTGCCAGCAGTCGGGACAACAATCAGCCCCAGCATTTT. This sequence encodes CASSRDNNQPQHF. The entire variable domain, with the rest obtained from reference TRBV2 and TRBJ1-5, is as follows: EPEVTQTPSHQVTQMGQEVILRCVPISNHLYFYWYRQILGQKVEFLVSFYNNEISEKSEIFDDQFSVERPDGSNFTLKIRSTKLEDSAMYFCASSRDNNQPQHFGDGTRLSIL.

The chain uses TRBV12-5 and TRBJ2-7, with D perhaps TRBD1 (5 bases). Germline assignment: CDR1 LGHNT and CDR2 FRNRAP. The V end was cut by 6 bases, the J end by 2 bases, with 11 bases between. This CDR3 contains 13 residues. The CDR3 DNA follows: TGTGCTAGTGGAAGGACACCTCCCTACGAGCAGTACTTC. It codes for CASGRTPPYEQYF.

In DNA form, the CDR3 reads TGTGCCAGCAGCTTAGATGGGGAGGGTTCACCCCTCCACTTT. This sequence encodes CASSLDGEGSPLHF. The chain uses TRBV7-8 and TRBJ1-6; D call uncertain. The CDR3 is made up of 14 amino acids. Trimming stripped 1 base from V and 9 bases from J, with 10 bases between. Germline V lookup: CDR1 SGHVS, CDR2 FQNEAQ.

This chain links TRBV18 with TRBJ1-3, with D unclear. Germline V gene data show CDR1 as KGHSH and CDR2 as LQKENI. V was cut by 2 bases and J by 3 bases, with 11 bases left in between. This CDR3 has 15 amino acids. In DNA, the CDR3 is TGTGCCAGCTCACCAATCGCGGGAAGTGGAAACACCATATATTTT. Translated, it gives CASSPIAGSGNTIYF.

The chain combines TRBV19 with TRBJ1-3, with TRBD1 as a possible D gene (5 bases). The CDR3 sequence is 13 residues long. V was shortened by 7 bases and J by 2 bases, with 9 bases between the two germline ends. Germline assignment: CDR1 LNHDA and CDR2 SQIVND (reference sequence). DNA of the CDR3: TGTGCCAGTATCGCCAGGGCTGGAAACACCATATATTTT. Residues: CASIARAGNTIYF.

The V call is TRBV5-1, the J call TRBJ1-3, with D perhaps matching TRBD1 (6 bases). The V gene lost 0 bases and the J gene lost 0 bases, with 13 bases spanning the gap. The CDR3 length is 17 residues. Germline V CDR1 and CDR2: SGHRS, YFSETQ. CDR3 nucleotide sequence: TGCGCCAGCAGCTTGGAAAGTTGGACAGTCTCTGGAAACACCATATATTTT. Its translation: CASSLESWTVSGNTIYF.